This T cell receptor beta chain was documented in a study of T cell clones after liver transplantation. A word on this clone: Germline and junction disagree at one end, which may indicate a read error.

Generated by immunoSEQ multiplex PCR, the TCRdb table keeps only in-frame clones and is missing some. The sample includes some 70,000 clones, 75% to 90% of them seen just once. The V gene's germline CDR1 is LNHDA and CDR2 SQIVND (reference sequence). The CDR3 totals 15 residues. This receptor was taken from a human donor who received a liver transplant. The material was CD4+ T cells from blood, obtained before liver transplant. The chain uses TRBV19 and TRBJ2-5; TRBD2 matches 12 bases. The CDR3 bases are TGTGCCAGTACCACGGGACTAGCGGGCCAAGGGACCCAGTACTTC. Translating gives CASTTGLAGQGTQYF.